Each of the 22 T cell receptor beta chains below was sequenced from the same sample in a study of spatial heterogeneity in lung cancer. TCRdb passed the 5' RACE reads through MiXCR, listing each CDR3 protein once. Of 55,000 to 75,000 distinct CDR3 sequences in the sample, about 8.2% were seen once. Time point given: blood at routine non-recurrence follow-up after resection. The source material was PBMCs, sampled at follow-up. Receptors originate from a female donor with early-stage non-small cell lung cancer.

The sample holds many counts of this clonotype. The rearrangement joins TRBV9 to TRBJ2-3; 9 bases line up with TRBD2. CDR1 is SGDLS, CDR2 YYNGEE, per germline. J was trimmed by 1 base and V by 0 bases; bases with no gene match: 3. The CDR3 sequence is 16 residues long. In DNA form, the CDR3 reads TGTGCCAGCAGCGTAGTAGCGGGAGAGGGCACAGATACGCAGTATTTT. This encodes CASSVVAGEGTDTQYF.

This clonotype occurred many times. CDR3 nucleotide sequence: TGTGCCAGCAGCCCCATAGCGAGCCCCGATTTGTTTTTT. Its protein product is CASSPIASPDLFF. The chain combines TRBV6-5 with TRBJ2-2; D is perhaps TRBD2 (5 bases). Between the trimmed V and J ends, which lost 6 bases and 15 bases, there was a span of 20 bases. The germline V gene encodes CDR1 MNHEY and CDR2 SVGAGI. CDR3 length: 13 residues.

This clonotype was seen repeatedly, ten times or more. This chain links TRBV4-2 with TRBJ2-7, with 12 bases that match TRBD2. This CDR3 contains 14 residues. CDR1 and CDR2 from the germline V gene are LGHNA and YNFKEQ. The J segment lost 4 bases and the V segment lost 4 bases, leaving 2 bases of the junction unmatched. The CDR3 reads CASSPGTSGYEQYF. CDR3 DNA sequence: TGTGCCAGCAGCCCAGGGACTAGCGGGTACGAGCAGTACTTC.

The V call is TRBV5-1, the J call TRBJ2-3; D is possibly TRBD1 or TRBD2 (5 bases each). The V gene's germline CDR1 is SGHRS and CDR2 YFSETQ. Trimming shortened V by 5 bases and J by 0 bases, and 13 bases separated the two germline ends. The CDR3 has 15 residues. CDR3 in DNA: TGCGCCAGCAGGGGACCGGAACCTAGCACAGATACGCAGTATTTT. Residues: CASRGPEPSTDTQYF.

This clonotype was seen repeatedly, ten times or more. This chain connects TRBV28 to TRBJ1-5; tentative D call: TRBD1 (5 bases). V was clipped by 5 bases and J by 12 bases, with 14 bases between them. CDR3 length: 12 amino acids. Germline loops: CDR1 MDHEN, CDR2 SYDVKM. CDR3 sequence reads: CASSRSWGGQHF. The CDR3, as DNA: TGTGCCAGCAGTCGCTCCTGGGGGGGCCAGCATTTT.

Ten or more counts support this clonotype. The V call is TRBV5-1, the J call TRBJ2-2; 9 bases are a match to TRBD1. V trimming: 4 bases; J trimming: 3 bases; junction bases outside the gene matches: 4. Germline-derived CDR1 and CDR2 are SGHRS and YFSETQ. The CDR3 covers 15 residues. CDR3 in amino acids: CASSIRTGDTGELFF. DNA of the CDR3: TGCGCCAGCAGCATCCGGACAGGGGACACCGGGGAGCTGTTTTTT.

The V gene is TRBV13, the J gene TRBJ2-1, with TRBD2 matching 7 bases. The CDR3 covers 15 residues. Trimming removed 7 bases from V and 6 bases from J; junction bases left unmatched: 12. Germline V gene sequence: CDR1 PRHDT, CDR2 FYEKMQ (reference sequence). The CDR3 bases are TGTGCCAGCAACCTTAGACTAGCAGCGGGCAATGAGCAGTTCTTC. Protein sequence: CASNLRLAAGNEQFF.

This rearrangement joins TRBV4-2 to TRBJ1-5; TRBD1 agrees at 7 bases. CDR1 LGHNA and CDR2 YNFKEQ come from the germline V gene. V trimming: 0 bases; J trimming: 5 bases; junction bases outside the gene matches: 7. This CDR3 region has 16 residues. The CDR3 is CASSQEGTQGYQPQHF. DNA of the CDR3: TGTGCCAGCAGCCAAGAAGGGACACAGGGGTATCAGCCCCAGCATTTT.

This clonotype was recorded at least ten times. CDR3 nucleotide sequence: TGTGCCAGCAGTCCAAGGACGTCGATCGGAGAGACCCAGTACTTC. The encoded protein is CASSPRTSIGETQYF. This rearrangement joins TRBV12-3 or TRBV12-4 to TRBJ2-5, with unresolved D. CDR3 length: 15 amino acids. V was pared by 5 bases and J by 4 bases, with 17 bases between.

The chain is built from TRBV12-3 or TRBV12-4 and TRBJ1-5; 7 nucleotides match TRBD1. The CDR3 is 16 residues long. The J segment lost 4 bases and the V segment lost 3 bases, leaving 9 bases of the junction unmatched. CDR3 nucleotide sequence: TGTGCCAGCAGTTTGATCAGGGGGGCTACAAATCAGCCCCAGCATTTT. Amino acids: CASSLIRGATNQPQHF.

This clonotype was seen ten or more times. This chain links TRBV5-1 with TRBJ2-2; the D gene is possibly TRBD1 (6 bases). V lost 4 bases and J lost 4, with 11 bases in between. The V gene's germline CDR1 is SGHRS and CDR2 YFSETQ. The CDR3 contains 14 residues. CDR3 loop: CASSVRTVTGELFF. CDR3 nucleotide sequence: TGCGCCAGCAGCGTAAGGACAGTCACCGGGGAGCTGTTTTTT.

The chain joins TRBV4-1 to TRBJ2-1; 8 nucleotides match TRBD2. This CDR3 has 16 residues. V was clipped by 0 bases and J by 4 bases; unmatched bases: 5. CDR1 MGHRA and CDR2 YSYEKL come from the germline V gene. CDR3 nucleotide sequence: TGCGCCAGCAGCCAAGACACTAGCGGAGGGTACAATGAGCAGTTCTTC. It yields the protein CASSQDTSGGYNEQFF.

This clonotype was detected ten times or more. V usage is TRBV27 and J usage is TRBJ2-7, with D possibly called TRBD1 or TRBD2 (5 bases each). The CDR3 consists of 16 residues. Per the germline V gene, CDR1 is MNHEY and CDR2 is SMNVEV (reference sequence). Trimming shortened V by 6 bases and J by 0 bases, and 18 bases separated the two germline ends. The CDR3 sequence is CASRMRSGTNSYEQYF. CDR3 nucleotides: TGTGCCAGCAGAATGCGTTCTGGGACCAACTCCTACGAGCAGTACTTC.

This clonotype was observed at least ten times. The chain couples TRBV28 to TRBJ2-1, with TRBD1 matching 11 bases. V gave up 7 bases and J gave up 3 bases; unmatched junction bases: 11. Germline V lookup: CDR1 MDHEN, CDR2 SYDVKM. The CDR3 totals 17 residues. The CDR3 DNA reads TGTGCCAGCACCGGGACAGGGGGGAATCTTCTCTACAATGAGCAGTTCTTC. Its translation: CASTGTGGNLLYNEQFF.

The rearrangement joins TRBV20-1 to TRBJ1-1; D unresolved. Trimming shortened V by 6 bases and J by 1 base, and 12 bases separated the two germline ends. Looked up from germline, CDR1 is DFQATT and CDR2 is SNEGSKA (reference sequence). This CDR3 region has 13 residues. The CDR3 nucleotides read TGCAGTGCCGAGGACTTGGCGAACACTGAAGCTTTCTTT. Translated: CSAEDLANTEAFF.

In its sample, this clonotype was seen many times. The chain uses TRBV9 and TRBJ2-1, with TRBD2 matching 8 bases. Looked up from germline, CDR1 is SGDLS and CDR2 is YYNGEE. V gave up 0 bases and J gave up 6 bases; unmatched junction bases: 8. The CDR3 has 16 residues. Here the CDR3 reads CASSVDGGRRGNEQFF. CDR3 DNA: TGTGCCAGCAGCGTAGACGGCGGGAGGAGGGGCAATGAGCAGTTCTTC.

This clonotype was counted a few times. The CDR3 loop reads CASGLRTGLNTGELFF. CDR3 nucleotides: TGTGCCAGCGGCCTCCGGACAGGATTGAACACCGGGGAGCTGTTTTTT. V is TRBV7-9 and J is TRBJ2-2; 7 nucleotides align to TRBD1. V was clipped by 8 bases and J by 1 base; unmatched bases: 10. In germline, CDR1 is SEHNR, CDR2 FQNEAQ (reference sequence). This CDR3 is built from 16 residues.

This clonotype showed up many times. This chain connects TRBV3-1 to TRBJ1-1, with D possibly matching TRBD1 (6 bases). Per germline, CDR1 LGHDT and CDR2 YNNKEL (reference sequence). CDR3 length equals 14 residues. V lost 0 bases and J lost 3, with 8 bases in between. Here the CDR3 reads CASSQDYRDTEAFF. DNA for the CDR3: TGTGCCAGCAGCCAAGATTACAGGGACACTGAAGCTTTCTTT.

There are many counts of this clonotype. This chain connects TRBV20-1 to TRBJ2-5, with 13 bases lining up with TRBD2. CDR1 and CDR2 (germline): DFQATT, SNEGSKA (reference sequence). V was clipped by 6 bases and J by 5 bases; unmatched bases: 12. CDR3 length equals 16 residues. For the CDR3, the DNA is TGCAGTGCCCCCCCGCCTGGACTAGCGGGAGTCGAGACCCAGTACTTC. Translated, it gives CSAPPPGLAGVETQYF.

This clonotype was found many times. The CDR3 DNA follows: TGTGCCAGCAGTGATCAGGGGGGGACAGCCAAAAACATTCAGTACTTC. Protein: CASSDQGGTAKNIQYF. The chain has TRBV2 and TRBJ2-4; perhaps D is TRBD1 or TRBD2 (7 bases each). With 3 bases removed from V and 0 bases from J, the gap between germline ends came to 12 bases. The CDR3 runs 16 residues. Per the germline V gene, CDR1 is SNHLY and CDR2 is FYNNEI.

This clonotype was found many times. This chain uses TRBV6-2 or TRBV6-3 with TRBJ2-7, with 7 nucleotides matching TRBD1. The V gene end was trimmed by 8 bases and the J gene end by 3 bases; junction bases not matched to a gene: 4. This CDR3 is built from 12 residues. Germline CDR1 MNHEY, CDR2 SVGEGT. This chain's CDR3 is CASSNRGYEQYF. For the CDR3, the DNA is TGTGCCAGCTCCAACAGGGGCTACGAGCAGTACTTC.

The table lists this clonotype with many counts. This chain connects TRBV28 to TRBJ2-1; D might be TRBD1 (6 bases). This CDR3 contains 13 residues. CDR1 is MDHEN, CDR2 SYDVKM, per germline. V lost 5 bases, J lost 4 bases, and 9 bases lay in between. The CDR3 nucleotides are TGTGCCAGCAGTGTGGACAGTTACAATGAGCAGTTCTTC. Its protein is CASSVDSYNEQFF.